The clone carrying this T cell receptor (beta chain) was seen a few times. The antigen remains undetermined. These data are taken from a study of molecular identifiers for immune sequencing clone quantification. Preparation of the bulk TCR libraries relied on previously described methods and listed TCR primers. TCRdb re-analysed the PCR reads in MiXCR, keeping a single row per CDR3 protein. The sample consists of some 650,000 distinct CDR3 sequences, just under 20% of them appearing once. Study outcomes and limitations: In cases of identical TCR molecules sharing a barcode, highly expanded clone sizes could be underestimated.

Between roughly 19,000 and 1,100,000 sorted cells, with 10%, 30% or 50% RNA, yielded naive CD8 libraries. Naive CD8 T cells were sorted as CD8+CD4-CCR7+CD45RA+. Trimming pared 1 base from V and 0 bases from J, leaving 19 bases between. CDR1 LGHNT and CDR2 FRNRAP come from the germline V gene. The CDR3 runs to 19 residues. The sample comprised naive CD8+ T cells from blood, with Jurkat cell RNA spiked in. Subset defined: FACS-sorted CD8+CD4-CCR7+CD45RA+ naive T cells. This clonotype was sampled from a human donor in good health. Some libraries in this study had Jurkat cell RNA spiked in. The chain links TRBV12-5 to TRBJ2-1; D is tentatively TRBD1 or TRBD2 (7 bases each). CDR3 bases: TGTGCTAGTGGTTTGGCATATACAGGGGAGGGACACTCCTACAATGAGCAGTTCTTC. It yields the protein CASGLAYTGEGHSYNEQFF.